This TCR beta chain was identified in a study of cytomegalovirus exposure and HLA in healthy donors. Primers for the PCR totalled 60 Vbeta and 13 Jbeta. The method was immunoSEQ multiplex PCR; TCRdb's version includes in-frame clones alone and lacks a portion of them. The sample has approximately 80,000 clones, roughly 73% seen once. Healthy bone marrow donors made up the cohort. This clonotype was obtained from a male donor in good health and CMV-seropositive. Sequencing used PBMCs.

CDR3 coding DNA: TGTGCCAGCAGCGTAGAAGGAGGCAATCAGCCCCAGCATTTT. It encodes CASSVEGGNQPQHF. The genes are TRBV9 and TRBJ1-5; D uncertain. This CDR3 is 14 amino acids long. CDR1 SGDLS and CDR2 YYNGEE come from the germline V gene. Deletions cut 0 bases from V and 2 bases from J, with 6 bases between.